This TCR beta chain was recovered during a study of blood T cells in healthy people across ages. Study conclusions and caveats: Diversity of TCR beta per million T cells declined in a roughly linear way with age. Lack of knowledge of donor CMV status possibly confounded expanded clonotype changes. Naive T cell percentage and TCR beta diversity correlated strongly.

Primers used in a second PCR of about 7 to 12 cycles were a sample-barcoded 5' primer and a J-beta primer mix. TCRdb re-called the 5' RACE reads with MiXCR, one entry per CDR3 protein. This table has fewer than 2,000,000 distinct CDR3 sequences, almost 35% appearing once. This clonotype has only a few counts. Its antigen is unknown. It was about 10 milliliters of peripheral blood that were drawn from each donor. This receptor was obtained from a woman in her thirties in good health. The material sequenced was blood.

CDR3 residues: CASRMLWTTLRWQYF. The CDR3 DNA is TGCGCCAGCAGGATGCTGTGGACTACTCTACGATGGCAGTACTTC. J is TRBJ2-7 and V is TRBV5-1, with D possibly TRBD2 on 6 matching bases. This CDR3 spans 15 amino acids. CDR1 SGHRS and CDR2 YFSETQ come from the germline V gene. Trimming left V 5 bases short and J 9 bases short, with 24 bases between.